The 6 T cell receptor beta chains in this list originate from one sample, sequenced in a study of shared clonotypes between healthy human individuals (dated by TCRdb to 2020 to 2021). Receptors were amplified or captured by the immunoSEQ multiplex PCR assay. TCRdb mirrors the immuneACCESS table, restricted to in-frame sequences. Some clones are absent from its copies; in checked studies, under half trace to an unresolved V gene, and the reason for the others is unknown. This sample lists under 600,000 clones; about 96% were detected once. Approximately 0.067% of the sample is taken by the ten largest. The specimen was naive CD4+ T cells sorted from blood. This specimen's cell subset or site label, per the study, means: CD45RA+ positively selected. The receptor source for this set is a woman under 40 in good health.

This chain uses TRBV6-6 with TRBJ2-3, with D tentatively TRBD1 (6 bases). This CDR3 is 14 amino acids long. CDR1 and CDR2 (germline): MNHNY, SVGAGI (reference sequence). V was shortened by 6 bases and J by 2 bases, with 12 bases between the two germline ends. CDR3 residues: CASRPNRVTDTQYF. The CDR3 region has the DNA TGTGCCAGCAGACCCAACAGGGTCACAGATACGCAGTATTTT.

CDR3 region: CASSWEVETEAFF. DNA of the CDR3: TGTGCCAGCAGTTGGGAGGTGGAGACTGAAGCTTTCTTT. The chain combines TRBV6-5 with TRBJ1-1; D is unresolved. Germline V gene data show CDR1 as MNHEY and CDR2 as SVGAGI. The ends were cut back, 4 bases at V and 5 bases at J, with 11 bases in the middle. There are 13 residues in the CDR3.

The rearrangement joins TRBV27 to TRBJ2-3, with D unresolved. The CDR3 runs 16 residues. Between the trimmed V and J ends, which lost 5 bases and 9 bases, there was a span of 24 bases. Germline V gene data show CDR1 as MNHEY and CDR2 as SMNVEV (reference sequence). The CDR3 coding sequence is TGTGCCAGCAGTATAGAAGTTAGTTATGCGTCCATGACGCAGTATTTT. Its translation: CASSIEVSYASMTQYF.

V is TRBV18 and J is TRBJ2-7; possibly TRBD1 or TRBD2 for D (5 bases each). Trimming left V 4 bases short and J 6 bases short, with 16 bases between. This CDR3 has 14 residues. The V gene's germline CDR1 is KGHSH and CDR2 LQKENI. CDR3 bases: TGTGCCAGCTCACGGGCGGGCAGGGACGGCGAGCAGTACTTC. The encoded protein is CASSRAGRDGEQYF.

DNA of the CDR3: TGTGCCTGGAGTCTAACCGGGACAATTAATTCACCCCTCCACTTT. Its translation is CAWSLTGTINSPLHF. The V and J genes are TRBV30 and TRBJ1-6, with D maybe TRBD1 (6 bases). The CDR3 extends over 15 amino acids. V lost 2 bases to trimming and J lost 6 bases, with 14 bases between them. Germline V gene sequence: CDR1 GTSNPN, CDR2 SVGIG (reference sequence). Using reference TRBV30 and TRBJ1-6 for the parts outside the CDR3, the full variable domain is SQTIHQWPATLVQPVGSPLSLECTVEGTSNPNLYWYRQAAGRGLQLLFYSVGIGQISSEVPQNLSASRPQDRQFILSSKKLLLSDSGFYLCAWSLTGTINSPLHFGNGTRLTVT.

V is TRBV5-8 and J is TRBJ2-1, with TRBD1 identical over 9 bases. The length of the CDR3 is 15 residues. Per the germline V gene, CDR1 is SGHTS and CDR2 is YDEGEE. V was clipped by 4 bases and J by 4 bases; unmatched bases: 6. In DNA form, the CDR3 reads TGTGCCAGCAGCCACCGGGACAGGGTATACAATGAGCAGTTCTTC. Its protein product is CASSHRDRVYNEQFF.